This T cell receptor (beta chain) was obtained from a study of CD8+ T cells in alopecia areata. This clone was recorded a few times. Its antigen is as yet unknown. General study points: Whereas mice showed it more clearly, TCR sharing across patients was murkier, possibly because of HLA.

Sequencing relied on a cDNA template that was reverse transcribed from extracted RNA. TCRdb's copy holds only in-frame clones and misses some; the assay was immunoSEQ multiplex PCR. The sample includes some 180,000 clones, roughly 46% seen only once; the top ten take 10%. Treatment in this sample: oral pan-JAK inhibitor, 5-10 mg twice daily. Alopecia areata patients provided lesional scalp punch biopsies and peripheral blood. PBMCs provided sorted CD4+ and CD8+ T cells. The input for sequencing was CD8+ T cells sorted from blood, taken at approximately week 52, from a patient treated with tofacitinib. The TCR originated in a human donor with alopecia areata.

CDR3: CSVDGSSIHNEQFF. The CDR3 bases are TGCAGCGTTGATGGTAGTTCGATCCACAATGAGCAGTTCTTC. The chain carries TRBV29-1 and TRBJ2-1; D is ambiguous. Trimming stripped 3 bases from V and 5 bases from J, with 14 bases between. Germline V gene lookup returns CDR1 SQVTM and CDR2 ANQGSEA. The CDR3 length is 14 residues.